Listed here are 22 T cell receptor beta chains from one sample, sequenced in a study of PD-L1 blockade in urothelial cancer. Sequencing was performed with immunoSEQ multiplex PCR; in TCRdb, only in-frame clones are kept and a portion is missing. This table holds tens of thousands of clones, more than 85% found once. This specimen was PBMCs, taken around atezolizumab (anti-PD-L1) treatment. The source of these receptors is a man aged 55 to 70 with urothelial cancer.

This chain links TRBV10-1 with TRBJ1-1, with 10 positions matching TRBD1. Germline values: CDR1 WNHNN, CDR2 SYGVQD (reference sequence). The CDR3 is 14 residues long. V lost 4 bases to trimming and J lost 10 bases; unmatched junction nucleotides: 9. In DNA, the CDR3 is TGCGCCAGCAGTGTTTTACCGGGACAGGGGAGAGCTTTCTTT. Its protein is CASSVLPGQGRAFF.

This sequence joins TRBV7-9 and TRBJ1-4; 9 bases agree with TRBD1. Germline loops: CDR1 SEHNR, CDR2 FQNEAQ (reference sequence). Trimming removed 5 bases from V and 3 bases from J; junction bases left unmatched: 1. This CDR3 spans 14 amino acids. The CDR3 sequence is CASSRQGANEKLFF. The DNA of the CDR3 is TGTGCCAGCAGCCGACAGGGGGCTAATGAAAAACTGTTTTTT.

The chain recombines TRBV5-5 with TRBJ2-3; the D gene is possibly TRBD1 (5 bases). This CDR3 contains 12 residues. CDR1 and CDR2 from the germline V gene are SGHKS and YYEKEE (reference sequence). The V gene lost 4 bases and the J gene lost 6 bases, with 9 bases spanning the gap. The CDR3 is CASSGAPDTQYF. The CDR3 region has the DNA TGTGCCAGCAGCGGGGCCCCCGATACGCAGTATTTT.

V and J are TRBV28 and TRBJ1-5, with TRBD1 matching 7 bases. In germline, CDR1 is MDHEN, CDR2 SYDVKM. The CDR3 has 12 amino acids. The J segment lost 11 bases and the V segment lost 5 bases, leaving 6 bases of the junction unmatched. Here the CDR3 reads CASSEGARSQHF. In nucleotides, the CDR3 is TGTGCCAGCAGTGAGGGGGCGAGGTCCCAGCATTTT.

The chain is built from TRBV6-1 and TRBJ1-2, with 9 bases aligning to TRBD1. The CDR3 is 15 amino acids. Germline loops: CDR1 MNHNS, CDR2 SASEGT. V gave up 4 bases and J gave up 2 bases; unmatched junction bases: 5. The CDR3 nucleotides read TGTGCCAGCAGTGCCGGACAGGGGATGAACTATGGCTACACCTTC. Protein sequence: CASSAGQGMNYGYTF.

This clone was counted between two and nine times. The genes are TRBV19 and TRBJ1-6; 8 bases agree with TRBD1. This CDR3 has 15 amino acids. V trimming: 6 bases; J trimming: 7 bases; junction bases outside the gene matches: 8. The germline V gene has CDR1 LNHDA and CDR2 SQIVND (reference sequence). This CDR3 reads CASRKSRQGNSPLHF. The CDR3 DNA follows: TGTGCCAGTAGGAAATCAAGACAGGGGAATTCACCCCTCCACTTT.

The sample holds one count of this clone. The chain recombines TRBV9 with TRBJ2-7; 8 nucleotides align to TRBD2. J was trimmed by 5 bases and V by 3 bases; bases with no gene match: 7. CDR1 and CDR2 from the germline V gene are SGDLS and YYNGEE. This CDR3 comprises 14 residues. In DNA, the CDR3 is TGTGCCAGCAGCGCCGCGGGGGGCTTGGACGAGCAGTACTTC. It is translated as CASSAAGGLDEQYF.

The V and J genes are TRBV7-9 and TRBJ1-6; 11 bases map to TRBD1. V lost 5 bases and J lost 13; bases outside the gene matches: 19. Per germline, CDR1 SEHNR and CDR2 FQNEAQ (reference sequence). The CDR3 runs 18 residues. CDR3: CASSAFSFRTGGLLPLHF. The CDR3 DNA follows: TGTGCCAGCAGCGCCTTCTCTTTTCGGACAGGGGGCCTCTTGCCCCTCCACTTT.

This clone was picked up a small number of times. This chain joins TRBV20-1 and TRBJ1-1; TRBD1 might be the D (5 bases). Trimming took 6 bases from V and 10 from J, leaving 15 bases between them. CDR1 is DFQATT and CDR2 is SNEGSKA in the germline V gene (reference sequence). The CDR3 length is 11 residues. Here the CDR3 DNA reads TGCAGTGCCCTGGACAAGCTGGGAGCTTTCTTT. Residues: CSALDKLGAFF.

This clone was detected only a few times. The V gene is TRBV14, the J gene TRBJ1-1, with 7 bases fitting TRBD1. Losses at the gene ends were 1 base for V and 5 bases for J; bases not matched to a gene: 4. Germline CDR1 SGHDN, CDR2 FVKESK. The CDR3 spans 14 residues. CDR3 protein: CASSQARQGTEAFF. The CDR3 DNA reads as TGTGCCAGCAGCCAAGCCAGACAGGGAACTGAAGCTTTCTTT.

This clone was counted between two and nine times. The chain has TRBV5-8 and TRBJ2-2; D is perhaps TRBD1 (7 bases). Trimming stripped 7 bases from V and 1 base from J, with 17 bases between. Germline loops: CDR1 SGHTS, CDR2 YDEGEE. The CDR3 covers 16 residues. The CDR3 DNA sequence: TGTGCCAGCCTCAACGACAGGGACTTGAACACCGGGGAGCTGTTTTTT. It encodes CASLNDRDLNTGELFF.

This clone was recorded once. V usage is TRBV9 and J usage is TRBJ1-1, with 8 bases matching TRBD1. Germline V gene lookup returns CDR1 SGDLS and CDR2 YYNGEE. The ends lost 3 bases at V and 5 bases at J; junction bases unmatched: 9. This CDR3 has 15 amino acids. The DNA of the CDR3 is TGTGCCAGCAGCGGGTCAGACAGGGGAGGTACTGAAGCTTTCTTT. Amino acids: CASSGSDRGGTEAFF.

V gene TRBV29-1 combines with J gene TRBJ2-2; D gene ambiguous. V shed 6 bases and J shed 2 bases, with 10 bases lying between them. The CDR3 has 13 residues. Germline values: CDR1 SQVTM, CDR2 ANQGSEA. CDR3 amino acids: CSVEQTNTGELFF. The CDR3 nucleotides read TGCAGCGTGGAACAGACTAACACCGGGGAGCTGTTTTTT.

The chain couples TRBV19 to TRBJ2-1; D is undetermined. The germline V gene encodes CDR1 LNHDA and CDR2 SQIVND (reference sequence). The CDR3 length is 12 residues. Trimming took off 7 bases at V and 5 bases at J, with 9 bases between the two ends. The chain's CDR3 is CASKSVNNEQFF. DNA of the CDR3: TGTGCCAGTAAAAGCGTTAACAATGAGCAGTTCTTC.

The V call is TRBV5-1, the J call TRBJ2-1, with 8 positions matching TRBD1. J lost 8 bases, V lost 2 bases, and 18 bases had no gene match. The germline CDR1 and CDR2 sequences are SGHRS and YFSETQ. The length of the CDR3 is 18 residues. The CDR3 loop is CASSLGAQGAAWRDEQFF. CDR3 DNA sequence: TGCGCCAGCAGCTTAGGTGCCCAGGGGGCGGCTTGGCGCGATGAGCAGTTCTTC.

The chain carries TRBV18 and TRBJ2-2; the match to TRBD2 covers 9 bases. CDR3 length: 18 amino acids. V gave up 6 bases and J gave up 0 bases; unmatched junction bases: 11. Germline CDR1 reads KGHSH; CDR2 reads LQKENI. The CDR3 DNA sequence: TGTGCCAGCTCGAGAACTCTAGCGGGGATAACGAACACCGGGGAGCTGTTTTTT. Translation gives CASSRTLAGITNTGELFF.

The CDR3: CASSLGGLLGYNEQFF. CDR3 bases: TGTGCCAGCAGCTTGGGAGGCCTCCTCGGGTACAATGAGCAGTTCTTC. V usage is TRBV5-6 and J usage is TRBJ2-1; D unresolved. V dropped 0 bases and J dropped 4 bases, with 14 bases sitting between them. The germline V gene has CDR1 SGHDT and CDR2 YYEEEE. The CDR3 length is 16 residues.

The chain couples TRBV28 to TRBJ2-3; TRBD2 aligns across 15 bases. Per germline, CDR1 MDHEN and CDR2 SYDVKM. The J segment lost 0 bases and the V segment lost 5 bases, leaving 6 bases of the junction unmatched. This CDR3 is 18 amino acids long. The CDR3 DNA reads TGTGCCAGCAGTGGACTAGCGGGAGGGGGGGGTAGCACAGATACGCAGTATTTT. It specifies CASSGLAGGGGSTDTQYF.

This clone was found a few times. The CDR3 DNA reads TGTGCCAGCAGGGGGGCAGGTTACGAGCAGTACTTC. Translated: CASRGAGYEQYF. The rearrangement links TRBV2 to TRBJ2-7; weak D call: TRBD1 (6 bases). Germline V gene lookup returns CDR1 SNHLY and CDR2 FYNNEI. The CDR3 spans 12 residues. V lost 6 bases and J 4 bases, leaving 10 bases between the germline ends. The full variable domain, its missing parts supplied by reference TRBV2 and TRBJ2-7, is EPEVTQTPSHQVTQMGQEVILRCVPISNHLYFYWYRQILGQKVEFLVSFYNNEISEKSEIFDDQFSVERPDGSNFTLKIRSTKLEDSAMYFCASRGAGYEQYFGPGTRLTVT.

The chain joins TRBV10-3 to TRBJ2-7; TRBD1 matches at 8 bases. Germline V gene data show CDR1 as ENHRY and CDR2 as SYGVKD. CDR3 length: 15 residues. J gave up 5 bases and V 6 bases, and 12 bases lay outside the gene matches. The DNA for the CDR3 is TGTGCCATCAGGGGGGATGGCAGGGGGCGAGACGAGCAGTACTTC. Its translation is CAIRGDGRGRDEQYF.

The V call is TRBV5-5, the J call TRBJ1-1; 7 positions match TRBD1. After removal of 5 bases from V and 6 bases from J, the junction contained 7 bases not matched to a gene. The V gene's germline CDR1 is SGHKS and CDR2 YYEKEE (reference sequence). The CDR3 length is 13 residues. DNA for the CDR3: TGTGCCAGCAGTTTTACAGGGGTCTCTGAAGCTTTCTTT. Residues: CASSFTGVSEAFF.

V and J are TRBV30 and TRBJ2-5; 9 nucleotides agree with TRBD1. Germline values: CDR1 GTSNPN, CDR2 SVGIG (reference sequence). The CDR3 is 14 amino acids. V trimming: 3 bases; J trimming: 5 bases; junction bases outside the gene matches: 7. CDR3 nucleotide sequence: TGTGCCTGGAGCGACAGGGGGGATATGGAGACCCAGTACTTC. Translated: CAWSDRGDMETQYF.